The 28 T cell receptor beta chains presented below share a single source sample, sequenced in a study of blood T cell repertoires in COVID-19. Repertoires were generated with immunoSEQ multiplex PCR, while TCRdb's copy carries only in-frame clones and drops some. The data show roughly 230,000 clones, just under 90% seen once. Sequencing input: PBMCs or T cells enriched from blood (not recorded which). These TCRs come from a woman under 40 with acute COVID-19.

The CDR3 DNA reads as TGTGCCAGCAGCATAGGGACAGGGCGTAGGGAGCCCCAGCATTTT. The encoded protein is CASSIGTGRREPQHF. The V call is TRBV9, the J call TRBJ1-5; TRBD1 aligns across 9 bases. The CDR3 is made up of 15 amino acids. The V and J ends lost 4 bases and 8 bases, in that order; junction bases with no gene match: 10. Germline V gene sequence: CDR1 SGDLS, CDR2 YYNGEE.

The chain has TRBV9 and TRBJ2-7, with TRBD2 as a possible D gene (7 bases). From germline, CDR1 is SGDLS and CDR2 YYNGEE. The CDR3 is 15 amino acids. With 4 bases removed from V and 0 bases from J, the gap between germline ends came to 14 bases. In DNA, the CDR3 is TGTGCCAGCAGCCTCTCGGGGGGCAGCTCCTACGAGCAGTACTTC. Protein sequence: CASSLSGGSSYEQYF.

This clone was counted a single time. Other nucleotide sequences from this sample produce the same CDR3. The chain combines TRBV6-6 with TRBJ1-1; TRBD1 agrees at 8 bases. Trimming took 5 bases from V and 5 from J; bases not matched to a gene: 10. The CDR3 has 15 residues. Per the germline V gene, CDR1 is MNHNY and CDR2 is SVGAGI (reference sequence). This CDR3 reads CASSHRQGRNTEAFF. The CDR3 region has the DNA TGTGCCAGCAGTCACAGACAGGGGAGGAATACTGAAGCTTTCTTT.

This clone was found a few times. The chain is built from TRBV2 and TRBJ1-5, with a possible D match to TRBD1 (5 bases). CDR1 and CDR2 (germline): SNHLY, FYNNEI. Trimming left V 5 bases short and J 7 bases short, with 15 bases between. The CDR3 spans 14 residues. CDR3 region: CASSFDSNGQPQHF. CDR3 sequence (DNA): TGTGCCAGCAGTTTTGACAGTAACGGCCAGCCCCAGCATTTT. The full variable domain, with the rest looked up from reference TRBV2 and TRBJ1-5, is EPEVTQTPSHQVTQMGQEVILRCVPISNHLYFYWYRQILGQKVEFLVSFYNNEISEKSEIFDDQFSVERPDGSNFTLKIRSTKLEDSAMYFCASSFDSNGQPQHFGDGTRLSIL.

The J gene is TRBJ2-4, the V gene TRBV6-1; 10 bases align to TRBD2. The germline V gene has CDR1 MNHNS and CDR2 SASEGT. V shed 3 bases, J shed 13 bases, and the junction held 9 bases outside the gene matches. The CDR3 consists of 14 residues. The CDR3 DNA reads TGTGCCAGCAGTGAGGGGACTAGCGATAAAGTACAGTACTTC. It encodes CASSEGTSDKVQYF.

The chain links TRBV30 to TRBJ2-1; 8 bases fit TRBD2. Germline assignment: CDR1 GTSNPN and CDR2 SVGIG (reference sequence). After removal of 5 bases from V and 1 base from J, the junction contained 4 bases not matched to a gene. This CDR3 spans 14 amino acids. This CDR3 reads CAWAGGRSYNEQFF. CDR3 in DNA: TGTGCCTGGGCGGGGGGAAGGTCCTACAATGAGCAGTTCTTC.

The chain employs TRBV7-2 and TRBJ1-2; 10 bases fit TRBD1. The CDR3 is 15 residues long. V dropped 5 bases and J dropped 9; count of bases not matched to a gene: 12. Germline CDR1 reads SGHTA; CDR2 reads FQGNSA. CDR3 in amino acids: CASSPQTGQGNSYTF. The CDR3 DNA reads TGTGCCAGCAGCCCCCAGACGGGACAGGGGAATAGCTACACCTTC.

The chain joins TRBV3-1 (or the pseudogene TRBV3-2) to TRBJ2-6; D might be TRBD1 (5 bases). CDR3 length: 15 amino acids. The germline V and J ends were trimmed by 2 bases and 4 bases, with 9 bases remaining between them. CDR1 is LGHDT, CDR2 YNNKEL, per germline (reference sequence). CDR3 protein: CASSQQGSGANVLTF. CDR3 DNA sequence: TGTGCCAGCAGCCAACAGGGCTCGGGGGCCAACGTCCTGACTTTC.

The chain uses TRBV27 and TRBJ2-1; 7 bases agree with TRBD1. The CDR3 loop spans 18 amino acids. Germline assignment: CDR1 MNHEY and CDR2 SMNVEV (reference sequence). J gave up 4 bases and V 3 bases, and 15 bases lay outside the gene matches. The CDR3 DNA sequence: TGTGCCAGCAGTTTTGGCGGAACAGGGGTCCGGATGTACAATGAGCAGTTCTTC. This encodes CASSFGGTGVRMYNEQFF.

J is TRBJ2-3 and V is TRBV7-2, with TRBD2 matching 9 bases. Germline-derived CDR1 and CDR2 are SGHTA and FQGNSA. The CDR3 contains 16 residues. V was clipped by 4 bases and J by 4 bases; unmatched bases: 9. CDR3 nucleotide sequence: TGTGCCAGCAGCTCCCCCTACGGCGGGGGGGCAGATACGCAGTATTTT. This codes for CASSSPYGGGADTQYF.

The chain recombines TRBV19 with TRBJ1-5; D may be TRBD1 (6 bases). Trimming took off 3 bases at V and 5 bases at J, with 14 bases between the two ends. This CDR3 spans 15 amino acids. CDR1 LNHDA and CDR2 SQIVND come from the germline V gene (reference sequence). In nucleotides, the CDR3 is TGTGCCAGTAGTATCGGGGCAGGGGAGTATCAGCCCCAGCATTTT. Protein: CASSIGAGEYQPQHF.

V is TRBV28 and J is TRBJ2-7, with 7 bases that match TRBD1. V shed 4 bases, J shed 8 bases, and the junction held 2 bases outside the gene matches. The CDR3 is 11 amino acids. Germline CDR1 and CDR2: MDHEN and SYDVKM. CDR3 bases: TGTGCCAGCAGTTCGACAGGGCAGCAGTACTTC. Residues: CASSSTGQQYF. Variable domain in full (rest from reference TRBV28 and TRBJ2-7): DVKVTQSSRYLVKRTGEKVFLECVQDMDHENMFWYRQDPGLGLRLIYFSYDVKMKEKGDIPEGYSVSREKKERFSLILESASTNQTSMYLCASSSTGQQYFGPGTRLTVT.

The V call is TRBV7-8, the J call TRBJ2-1, with 14 bases aligning to TRBD2. This CDR3 comprises 18 residues. CDR1 is SGHVS and CDR2 is FQNEAQ in the germline V gene. The J segment lost 2 bases and the V segment lost 3 bases, leaving 6 bases of the junction unmatched. CDR3 in DNA: TGTGCCAGCAGCTTCGGACTAGCGGGGGGACAAGCCTACAATGAGCAGTTCTTC. Protein sequence: CASSFGLAGGQAYNEQFF.

CDR3 coding DNA: TGTGCCAGCAGCCTGGCAGGGGCGAGCACAGATACGCAGTATTTT. This gives the protein CASSLAGASTDTQYF. The chain joins TRBV5-4 to TRBJ2-3; perhaps TRBD1 as D (6 bases). Per germline, CDR1 SGHNT and CDR2 YYREEE (reference sequence). Trimming stripped 4 bases from V and 0 bases from J, with 12 bases between. The CDR3 has 15 residues.

The rearrangement uses TRBV7-2 and TRBJ1-5, with 11 bases lining up with TRBD1. Germline lookup yields CDR1 SGHTA and CDR2 FQGNSA. The CDR3 sequence is 15 residues long. J was trimmed by 7 bases and V by 4 bases; bases with no gene match: 6. The CDR3 nucleotides read TGTGCCAGCAGCTCCGGACAGGGGGCAGGGCAGCCCCAGCATTTT. Translated, it gives CASSSGQGAGQPQHF.

The chain employs TRBV19 and TRBJ2-7; TRBD1 matches 9 bases. The germline CDR1 and CDR2 sequences are LNHDA and SQIVND (reference sequence). This CDR3 comprises 14 residues. Trimming at V came to 3 bases and at J to 4 bases, leaving 4 bases not matched to a gene. CDR3 protein: CASSIGGQGYEQYF. The CDR3 region has the DNA TGTGCCAGTAGTATCGGGGGACAGGGATACGAGCAGTACTTC.

This sequence joins TRBV6-5 and TRBJ1-1; the match to TRBD1 covers 7 bases. This CDR3 comprises 13 residues. V dropped 5 bases and J dropped 7; count of bases not matched to a gene: 7. The germline V gene has CDR1 MNHEY and CDR2 SVGAGI. The DNA of the CDR3 is TGTGCCAGCAGTCCTACAGGGGTAATTGAAGCTTTCTTT. It encodes CASSPTGVIEAFF.

The J gene is TRBJ1-4, the V gene TRBV29-1; D is unresolved. Trimming pared 6 bases from V and 6 bases from J, leaving 14 bases between. This CDR3 contains 13 residues. Germline values: CDR1 SQVTM, CDR2 ANQGSEA. This chain's CDR3 is CSVPGNSDEKLFF. The CDR3 DNA sequence: TGCAGCGTACCCGGGAACAGTGATGAAAAACTGTTTTTT.

This rearrangement joins TRBV30 to TRBJ2-1, with 9 bases fitting TRBD2. Germline values: CDR1 GTSNPN, CDR2 SVGIG (reference sequence). V lost 0 bases and J lost 5; bases outside the gene matches: 5. The CDR3 covers 15 residues. CDR3 in amino acids: CAWSVLGLANNEQFF. Here the CDR3 DNA reads TGTGCCTGGAGTGTACTGGGACTAGCAAACAATGAGCAGTTCTTC.

This chain joins TRBV6-5 and TRBJ1-2, with 7 bases that match TRBD1. The CDR3 runs 15 residues. Germline V CDR1 and CDR2: MNHEY, SVGAGI. Trimming at V came to 2 bases and at J to 8 bases, leaving 11 bases not matched to a gene. CDR3 sequence reads: CASSYTFDRDSGYTF. In nucleotides, the CDR3 is TGTGCCAGCAGTTACACTTTTGACAGGGATAGCGGCTACACCTTC.

The chain recombines TRBV13 with TRBJ1-2; 7 bases map to TRBD1. Germline CDR1 reads PRHDT; CDR2 reads FYEKMQ (reference sequence). This CDR3 has 15 residues. Unmatched junction bases numbered 7, after V lost 4 bases and J lost 2 bases. DNA for the CDR3: TGTGCCAGCAGCTCATGGGGCAGGGGGAACTATGGCTACACCTTC. Translation: CASSSWGRGNYGYTF. Full variable domain (remainder filled in from reference TRBV13 and TRBJ1-2): AAGVIQSPRHLIKEKRETATLKCYPIPRHDTVYWYQQGPGQDPQFLISFYEKMQSDKGSIPDRFSAQQFSDYHSELNMSSLELGDSALYFCASSSWGRGNYGYTFGSGTRLTVV.

The chain links TRBV19 to TRBJ1-4; possible D gene TRBD1, 6 bases. V was trimmed by 7 bases and J by 7 bases, leaving 13 bases between them. Germline values: CDR1 LNHDA, CDR2 SQIVND (reference sequence). The CDR3 spans 13 residues. The DNA of the CDR3 is TGTGCCAGTAACCGAACAGGGTTTGAAAAACTGTTTTTT. Protein sequence: CASNRTGFEKLFF. The full variable domain, with the rest looked up from reference TRBV19 and TRBJ1-4, is DGGITQSPKYLFRKEGQNVTLSCEQNLNHDAMYWYRQDPGQGLRLIYYSQIVNDFQKGDIAEGYSVSREKKESFPLTVTSAQKNPTAFYLCASNRTGFEKLFFGSGTQLSVL.

The gene calls are TRBV4-1 and TRBJ2-2; D might be TRBD2 (6 bases). This CDR3 comprises 16 residues. Germline V gives CDR1 MGHRA, CDR2 YSYEKL. The germline V and J ends were trimmed by 6 bases and 3 bases, with 17 bases remaining between them. The CDR3, as DNA: TGCGCCAGCAGGCTGACCGCGGCGGGACACACCGGGGAGCTGTTTTTT. Translated, it gives CASRLTAAGHTGELFF.

V and J are TRBV6-6 and TRBJ1-6, with 9 nucleotides matching TRBD1. J was trimmed by 7 bases and V by 5 bases; bases with no gene match: 12. The germline V gene encodes CDR1 MNHNY and CDR2 SVGAGI (reference sequence). The CDR3 sequence is 17 residues long. CDR3 nucleotides: TGTGCCAGCAGTCCTCGTGTGGGACAGGGCAGGAATTCACCCCTCCACTTT. This encodes CASSPRVGQGRNSPLHF.

The genes are TRBV5-4 and TRBJ1-1; perhaps TRBD1 as D (6 bases). Looked up from germline, CDR1 is SGHNT and CDR2 is YYREEE (reference sequence). V was pared by 1 base and J by 2 bases, with 12 bases between. The CDR3 sequence is 15 residues long. The CDR3 nucleotides read TGTGCCAGCAGCTTGTGGGGAGGGGGAAACACTGAAGCTTTCTTT. Its protein product is CASSLWGGGNTEAFF.

The V and J genes are TRBV7-3 and TRBJ2-2; a possible D gene is TRBD1 (6 bases). From germline, CDR1 is SGHTA and CDR2 FQGTGA. The CDR3 contains 16 residues. Trimming took 3 bases from V and 3 from J, leaving 14 bases between them. The CDR3 DNA reads as TGTGCCAGCAGCTTGTCGGGGACACAACACACCGGGGAGCTGTTTTTT. This encodes CASSLSGTQHTGELFF.

This clone was found a few times. This sequence joins TRBV3-1 (or the pseudogene TRBV3-2) and TRBJ2-2; D gene uncertain. The CDR3 runs to 13 residues. Germline V gives CDR1 LGHDT, CDR2 YNNKEL (reference sequence). V dropped 3 bases and J dropped 6 bases, with 8 bases sitting between them. CDR3 loop: CASSQGPPGELFF. The CDR3 DNA reads TGTGCCAGCAGCCAGGGCCCCCCCGGGGAGCTGTTTTTT.

This clone was observed a few times. The rearrangement uses TRBV5-1 and TRBJ2-3; 7 bases agree with TRBD1. V lost 0 bases, J lost 4 bases, and 5 bases stayed unmatched. The CDR3 is 15 amino acids. The germline V gene has CDR1 SGHRS and CDR2 YFSETQ. In DNA, the CDR3 is TGCGCCAGCAGCTTGGAGGGGGCACCACCAGATACGCAGTATTTT. It codes for CASSLEGAPPDTQYF. Full variable domain (outside the CDR3, taken from reference TRBV5-1 and TRBJ2-3): KAGVTQTPRYLIKTRGQQVTLSCSPISGHRSVSWYQQTPGQGLQFLFEYFSETQRNKGNFPGRFSGRQFSNSRSEMNVSTLELGDSALYLCASSLEGAPPDTQYFGPGTRLTVL.